The T cell receptor beta chain described here comes from a study of blood T cell repertoires in COVID-19. The data were produced by immunoSEQ multiplex PCR, yet TCRdb's version contains in-frame clones alone and is incomplete. The sample has approximately 190,000 clones; 84% are singletons. The CDR3 is 15 amino acids. Germline CDR1 and CDR2: SGHDN and FVKESK. V lost 4 bases and J lost 3, with 13 bases in between. Specimen: peripheral blood. The V call is TRBV14, the J call TRBJ2-1, with D tentatively TRBD2 (6 bases). The TCR originated in a woman in her seventies with active or convalescent COVID-19. CDR3 region: CASSPPQGGYNEQFF. CDR3 DNA: TGTGCCAGCAGCCCTCCCCAGGGAGGCTACAATGAGCAGTTCTTC. Complete variable domain (other parts from reference TRBV14 and TRBJ2-1): EAGVTQFPSHSVIEKGQTVTLRCDPISGHDNLYWYRRVMGKEIKFLLHFVKESKQDESGMPNNRFLAERTGGTYSTLKVQPAELEDSGVYFCASSPPQGGYNEQFFGPGTRLTVL.